Presented here are 16 T cell receptor beta chains from one specimen sequenced in a study of identical twins. TCRdb independently ran MiXCR on the 5' RACE reads; one entry per CDR3 protein. The sample holds roughly 150,000 distinct CDR3 sequences, approximately 4% seen once. Sequencing was performed on memory T cells sorted from blood. The receptors were gathered from a man younger than 30 in good health.

This clonotype was seen ten or more times. The chain combines TRBV11-2 with TRBJ2-1; D unclear. Per germline, CDR1 SGHAT and CDR2 FQNNGV. Deletions cut 3 bases from V and 7 bases from J, with 13 bases between. This CDR3 spans 14 amino acids. Here the CDR3 DNA reads TGTGCCAGCAGCTTTGGCATAGTTCCTAATGAGCAGTTCTTC. This codes for CASSFGIVPNEQFF. Filled out from reference TRBV11-2 and TRBJ2-1, the complete variable domain reads EAGVAQSPRYKIIEKRQSVAFWCNPISGHATLYWYQQILGQGPKLLIQFQNNGVVDDSQLPKDRFSAERLKGVDSTLKIQPAKLEDSAVYLCASSFGIVPNEQFFGPGTRLTVL.

The chain recombines TRBV20-1 with TRBJ2-1; the D is unclear. Germline V lookup: CDR1 DFQATT, CDR2 SNEGSKA (reference sequence). The CDR3 loop spans 12 amino acids. With 1 base removed from V and 6 bases from J, the gap between germline ends came to 7 bases. The CDR3 protein is CSARGQINEQFF. In DNA form, the CDR3 reads TGCAGTGCTAGAGGCCAGATCAATGAGCAGTTCTTC.

V is TRBV11-1 and J is TRBJ2-1, with D possibly being TRBD2 (6 bases). This CDR3 comprises 16 residues. The germline V gene encodes CDR1 SGHAT and CDR2 FQDESV (reference sequence). The V end lost 1 base, the J end lost 5 bases, and 15 bases lay between the germline ends. CDR3 in amino acids: CASSLEFSLANNEQFF. The CDR3 DNA reads TGTGCCAGCAGCTTAGAATTTAGCCTAGCGAACAATGAGCAGTTCTTC.

The sample holds many counts of this clonotype. This rearrangement joins TRBV5-1 to TRBJ1-1, with D uncertain. The CDR3 has 17 residues. Germline CDR1 is SGHRS and CDR2 is YFSETQ. Trimming stripped 0 bases from V and 2 bases from J, with 17 bases between. The CDR3 protein is CASSLGPGGEANTEAFF. The CDR3 nucleotides read TGCGCCAGCAGCTTGGGCCCCGGTGGCGAGGCTAACACTGAAGCTTTCTTT.

The sample holds many counts of this clonotype. J is TRBJ2-7 and V is TRBV11-2; a weak D match, TRBD2 (5 bases). Germline V lookup: CDR1 SGHAT, CDR2 FQNNGV. Trimming took off 2 bases at V and 10 bases at J, with 12 bases between the two ends. The CDR3 has 12 amino acids. For the CDR3, the DNA is TGTGCCAGCAGCTTACTTACTAGGGAACAGTACTTC. Translating gives CASSLLTREQYF.

The chain employs TRBV27 and TRBJ2-1; D perhaps matches TRBD1 (6 bases). Germline assignment: CDR1 MNHEY and CDR2 SMNVEV (reference sequence). The CDR3 spans 15 residues. The V and J ends lost 4 bases and 5 bases respectively, with 15 bases between them. CDR3 residues: CASSYRVLANNEQFF. In DNA, the CDR3 is TGTGCCAGCAGTTACAGGGTACTCGCGAACAATGAGCAGTTCTTC.

This clonotype was recorded many times. This rearrangement joins TRBV5-5 to TRBJ2-3, with 10 positions matching TRBD1. The CDR3 is 17 amino acids. V dropped 4 bases and J dropped 7; count of bases not matched to a gene: 15. CDR1 is SGHKS and CDR2 is YYEKEE in the germline V gene (reference sequence). Here the CDR3 reads CASSVLGRQGAAHTQYF. The CDR3 bases are TGTGCCAGCAGCGTGTTGGGGCGACAGGGGGCGGCTCATACGCAGTATTTT.

The chain employs TRBV5-1 and TRBJ1-1; tentatively, D is TRBD1 (5 bases). The germline V and J ends were trimmed by 1 base and 1 base, with 11 bases remaining between them. Germline V gene data show CDR1 as SGHRS and CDR2 as YFSETQ. The length of the CDR3 is 15 residues. The CDR3 spells CASSLKDTRNTEAFF. The CDR3 DNA reads TGCGCCAGCAGCTTGAAGGACACTAGGAACACTGAAGCTTTCTTT.

In its sample, this clonotype was seen many times. CDR3 DNA: TGTGCCAGCAGTCAGACTAGTAGGTCAGATACGCAGTATTTT. Protein product: CASSQTSRSDTQYF. The rearrangement uses TRBV4-2 and TRBJ2-3; a possible D gene is TRBD2 (6 bases). Between the trimmed V and J ends, which lost 6 bases and 4 bases, there was a span of 14 bases. Germline V gives CDR1 LGHNA, CDR2 YNFKEQ. This CDR3 is 14 amino acids long.

Ten or more counts support this clonotype. The chain joins TRBV7-9 to TRBJ2-7; D possibly corresponds to TRBD1 (6 bases). The CDR3 extends over 12 amino acids. V was clipped by 6 bases and J by 7 bases, with 13 bases between them. Germline V gives CDR1 SEHNR, CDR2 FQNEAQ (reference sequence). Written as DNA, the CDR3 is TGTGCCAGCAGTACAGGGACCGGGGAGCAGTACGTC. The encoded protein is CASSTGTGEQYV.

The sample holds many counts of this clonotype. This chain's CDR3 is CSARDFLRGRAYEQYF. Written as DNA, the CDR3 is TGCAGTGCTAGAGACTTCTTGAGGGGGAGGGCCTACGAGCAGTACTTC. The gene calls are TRBV20-1 and TRBJ2-7, with D perhaps TRBD2 (7 bases). CDR3 size: 16 residues. V gave up 0 bases and J gave up 2 bases, with 17 bases separating them. Looked up from germline, CDR1 is DFQATT and CDR2 is SNEGSKA (reference sequence).

At least ten counts were recorded for this clonotype. The J gene is TRBJ1-1, the V gene TRBV3-1; TRBD1 is a possible D gene (6 bases). The CDR3 covers 13 residues. Deletions cut 1 base from V and 9 bases from J, with 12 bases between. The germline CDR1 and CDR2 sequences are LGHDT and YNNKEL (reference sequence). The CDR3 DNA follows: TGTGCCAGCAGCCAAGGGGCGGGGGCTCAAGCTTTCTTT. This codes for CASSQGAGAQAFF.

This clonotype was counted at least ten times. The chain combines TRBV24-1 with TRBJ2-2; D is perhaps TRBD1 (5 bases). Trimming pared 1 base from V and 7 bases from J, leaving 30 bases between. Germline V gene data show CDR1 as KGHDR and CDR2 as SFDVKD. The CDR3 sequence is 21 residues long. This chain's CDR3 is CATSDLSSPRQINGVGGELFF. DNA for the CDR3: TGTGCCACCAGTGATTTAAGCAGCCCGAGACAGATTAATGGGGTAGGCGGGGAGCTGTTTTTT.

This clonotype was found a few times. This chain joins TRBV18 and TRBJ2-7; 9 bases fit TRBD2. CDR1 and CDR2 (germline): KGHSH, LQKENI. V lost 3 bases to trimming and J lost 6 bases; unmatched junction nucleotides: 12. This CDR3 has 16 amino acids. This CDR3 reads CASSPPNRREGSEQYF. The CDR3 DNA sequence: TGTGCCAGCTCACCTCCCAACCGGCGGGAGGGCTCCGAGCAGTACTTC.

This clonotype was detected many times. J is TRBJ2-1 and V is TRBV5-1; TRBD2 agrees at 9 bases. The CDR3 contains 19 residues. Germline values: CDR1 SGHRS, CDR2 YFSETQ. Losses at the gene ends were 4 bases for V and 9 bases for J; bases not matched to a gene: 23. The CDR3 sequence: CASSPGGWNSGRPSSEQFF. CDR3 sequence (DNA): TGCGCCAGCAGCCCTGGGGGTTGGAACAGCGGGAGGCCCTCAAGTGAGCAGTTCTTC.

This clonotype was detected many times. The V call is TRBV12-3 or TRBV12-4, the J call TRBJ1-5; no reliable D call. The CDR3 is 11 residues long. V gave up 3 bases and J gave up 11 bases, with 8 bases separating them. The CDR3 spells CASSFGSAQHF. The CDR3 region has the DNA TGTGCCAGCAGTTTTGGCTCAGCCCAGCATTTT.